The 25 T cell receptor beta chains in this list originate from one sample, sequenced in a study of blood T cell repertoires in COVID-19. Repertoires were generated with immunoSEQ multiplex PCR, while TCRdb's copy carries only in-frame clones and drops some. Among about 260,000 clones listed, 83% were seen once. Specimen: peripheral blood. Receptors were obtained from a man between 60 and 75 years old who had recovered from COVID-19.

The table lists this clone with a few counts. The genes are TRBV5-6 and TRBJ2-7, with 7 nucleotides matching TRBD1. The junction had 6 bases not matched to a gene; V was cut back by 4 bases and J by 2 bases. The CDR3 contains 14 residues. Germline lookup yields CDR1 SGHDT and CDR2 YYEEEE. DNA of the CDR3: TGTGCCAGCAGCCGAGCCGGGACAGCCTACGAGCAGTACTTC. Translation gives CASSRAGTAYEQYF.

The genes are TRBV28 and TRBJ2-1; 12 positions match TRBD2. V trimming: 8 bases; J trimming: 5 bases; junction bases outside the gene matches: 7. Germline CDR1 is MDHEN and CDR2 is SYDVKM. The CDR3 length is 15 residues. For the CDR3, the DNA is TGTGCCAGCGGGGATCTAGCGGGGGGGCACAATGAGCAGTTCTTC. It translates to CASGDLAGGHNEQFF.

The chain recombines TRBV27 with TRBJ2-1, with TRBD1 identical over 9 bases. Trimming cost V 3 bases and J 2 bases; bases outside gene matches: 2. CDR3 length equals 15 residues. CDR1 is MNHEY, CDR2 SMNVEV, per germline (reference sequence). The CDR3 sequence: CASSFGTGTYNEQFF. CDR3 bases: TGTGCCAGCAGTTTTGGGACAGGGACCTACAATGAGCAGTTCTTC.

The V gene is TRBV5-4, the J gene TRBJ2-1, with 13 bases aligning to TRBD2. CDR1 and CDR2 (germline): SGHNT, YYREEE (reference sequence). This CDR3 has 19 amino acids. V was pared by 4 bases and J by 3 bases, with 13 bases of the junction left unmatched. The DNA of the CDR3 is TGTGCCAGCAGCCGCCAACAGACTAGCGGGAGGCGTGTCTACAATGAGCAGTTCTTC. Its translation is CASSRQQTSGRRVYNEQFF.

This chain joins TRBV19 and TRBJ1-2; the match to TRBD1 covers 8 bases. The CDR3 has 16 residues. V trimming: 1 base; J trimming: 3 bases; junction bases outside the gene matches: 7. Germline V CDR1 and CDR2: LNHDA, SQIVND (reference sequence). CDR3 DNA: TGTGCCAGTAGTATAGCCATCAGGGGGCTGGACTATGGCTACACCTTC. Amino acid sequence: CASSIAIRGLDYGYTF.

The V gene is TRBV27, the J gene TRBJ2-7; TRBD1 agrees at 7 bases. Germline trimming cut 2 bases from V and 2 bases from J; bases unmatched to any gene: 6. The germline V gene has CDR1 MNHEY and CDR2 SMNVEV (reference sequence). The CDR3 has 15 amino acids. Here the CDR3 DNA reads TGTGCCAGCAGTTTAGGGTGGGACAGAGCCTACGAGCAGTACTTC. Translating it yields CASSLGWDRAYEQYF.

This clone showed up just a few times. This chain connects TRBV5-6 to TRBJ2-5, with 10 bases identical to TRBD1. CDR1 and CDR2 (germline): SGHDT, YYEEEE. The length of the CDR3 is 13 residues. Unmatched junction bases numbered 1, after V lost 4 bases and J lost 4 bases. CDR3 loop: CASSRTGGETQYF. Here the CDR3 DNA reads TGTGCCAGCAGCCGGACAGGGGGAGAGACCCAGTACTTC.

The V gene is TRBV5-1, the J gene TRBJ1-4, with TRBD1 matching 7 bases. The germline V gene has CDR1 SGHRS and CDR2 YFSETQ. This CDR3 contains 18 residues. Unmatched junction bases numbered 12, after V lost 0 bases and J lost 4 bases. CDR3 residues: CASSLVRLSGQINEKLFF. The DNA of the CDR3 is TGCGCCAGCAGCTTGGTCAGGTTGTCGGGACAGATTAATGAAAAACTGTTTTTT.

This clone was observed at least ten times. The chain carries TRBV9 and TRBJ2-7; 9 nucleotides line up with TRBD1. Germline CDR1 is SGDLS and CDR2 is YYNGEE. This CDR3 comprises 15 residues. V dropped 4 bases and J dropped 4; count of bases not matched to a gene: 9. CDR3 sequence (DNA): TGTGCCAGCAGCTTGGGACAGGGAGGGGGTTACGAGCAGTACTTC. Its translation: CASSLGQGGGYEQYF.

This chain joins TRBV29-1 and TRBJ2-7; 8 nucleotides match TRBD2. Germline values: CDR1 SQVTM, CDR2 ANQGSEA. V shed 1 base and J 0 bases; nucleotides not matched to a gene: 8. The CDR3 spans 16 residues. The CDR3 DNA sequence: TGCAGCGTTGAAGCTGTAACTAGCGGCAGCTCCTACGAGCAGTACTTC. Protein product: CSVEAVTSGSSYEQYF.

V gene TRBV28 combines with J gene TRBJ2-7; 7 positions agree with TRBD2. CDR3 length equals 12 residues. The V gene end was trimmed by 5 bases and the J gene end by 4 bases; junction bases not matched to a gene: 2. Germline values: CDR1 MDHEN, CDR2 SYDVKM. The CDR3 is CASSAGEYEQYF. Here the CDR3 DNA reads TGTGCCAGCAGTGCGGGGGAATACGAGCAGTACTTC.

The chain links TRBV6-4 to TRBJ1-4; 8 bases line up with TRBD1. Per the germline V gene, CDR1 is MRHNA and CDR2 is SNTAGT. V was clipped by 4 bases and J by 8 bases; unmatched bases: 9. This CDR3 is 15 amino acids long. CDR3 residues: CASSAPGQGEEKLFF. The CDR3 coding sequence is TGTGCCAGCAGTGCCCCCGGACAGGGTGAGGAAAAACTGTTTTTT.

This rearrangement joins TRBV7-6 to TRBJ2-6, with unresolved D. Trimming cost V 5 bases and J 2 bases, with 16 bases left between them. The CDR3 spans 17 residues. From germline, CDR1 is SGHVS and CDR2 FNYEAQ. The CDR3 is CASSPLPLAAGANVLTF. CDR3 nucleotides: TGTGCCAGCAGCCCGCTGCCGCTGGCCGCTGGGGCCAACGTCCTGACTTTC.

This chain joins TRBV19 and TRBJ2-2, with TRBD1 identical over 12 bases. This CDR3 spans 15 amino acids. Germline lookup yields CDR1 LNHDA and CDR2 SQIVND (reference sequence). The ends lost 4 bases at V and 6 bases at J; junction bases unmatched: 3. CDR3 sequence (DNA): TGTGCCAGTAGTAAGGGACAGGGGGCGTCCGGGGAGCTGTTTTTT. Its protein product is CASSKGQGASGELFF. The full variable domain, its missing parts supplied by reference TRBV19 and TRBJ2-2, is DGGITQSPKYLFRKEGQNVTLSCEQNLNHDAMYWYRQDPGQGLRLIYYSQIVNDFQKGDIAEGYSVSREKKESFPLTVTSAQKNPTAFYLCASSKGQGASGELFFGEGSRLTVL.

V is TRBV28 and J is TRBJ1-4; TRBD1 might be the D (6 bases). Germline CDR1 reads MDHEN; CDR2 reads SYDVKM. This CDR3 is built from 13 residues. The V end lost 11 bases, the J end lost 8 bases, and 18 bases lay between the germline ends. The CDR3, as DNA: TGTGCCCTTAGCGGGGGGCGCGGAGAAAAACTGTTTTTT. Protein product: CALSGGRGEKLFF.

The CDR3 DNA is TGTGCCAGCAGGGAGGGGTTTAATTCACCCCTCCACTTT. This translates into CASREGFNSPLHF. J is TRBJ1-6 and V is TRBV12-3 or TRBV12-4; maybe TRBD1 (5 bases). Trimming cost V 6 bases and J 6 bases, with 9 bases left between them. The CDR3 is made up of 13 amino acids.

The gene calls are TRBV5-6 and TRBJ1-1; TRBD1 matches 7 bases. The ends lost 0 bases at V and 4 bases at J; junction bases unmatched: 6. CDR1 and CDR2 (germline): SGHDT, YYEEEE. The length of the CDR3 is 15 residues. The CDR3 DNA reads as TGTGCCAGCAGCTTGGACGCCAGGGGGTTCACTGAAGCTTTCTTT. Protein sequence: CASSLDARGFTEAFF.

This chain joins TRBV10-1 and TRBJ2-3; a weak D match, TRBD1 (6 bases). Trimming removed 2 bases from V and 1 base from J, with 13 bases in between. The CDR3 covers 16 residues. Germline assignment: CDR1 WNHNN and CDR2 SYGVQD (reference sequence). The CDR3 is CASSEGTGSGTDTQYF. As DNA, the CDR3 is TGCGCCAGCAGTGAGGGTACAGGGTCTGGCACAGATACGCAGTATTTT.

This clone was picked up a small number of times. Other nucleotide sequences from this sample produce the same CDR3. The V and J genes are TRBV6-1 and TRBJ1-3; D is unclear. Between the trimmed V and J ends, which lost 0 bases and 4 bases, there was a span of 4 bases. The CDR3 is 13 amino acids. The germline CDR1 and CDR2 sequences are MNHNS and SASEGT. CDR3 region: CASSEARGNTIYF. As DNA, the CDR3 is TGTGCCAGCAGTGAAGCTCGGGGAAACACCATATATTTT.

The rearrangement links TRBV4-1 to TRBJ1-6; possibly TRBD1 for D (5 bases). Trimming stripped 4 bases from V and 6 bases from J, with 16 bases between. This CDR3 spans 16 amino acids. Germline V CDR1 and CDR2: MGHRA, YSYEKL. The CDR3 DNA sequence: TGCGCCAGCAGCCCTCCATTGGGACTAGGTAATTCACCCCTCCACTTT. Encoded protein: CASSPPLGLGNSPLHF.

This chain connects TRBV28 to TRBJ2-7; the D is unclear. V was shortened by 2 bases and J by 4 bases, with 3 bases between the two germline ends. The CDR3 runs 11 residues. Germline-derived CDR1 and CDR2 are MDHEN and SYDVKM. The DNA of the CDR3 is TGTGCCAGCAGTTTAGTATACGAGCAGTACTTC. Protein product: CASSLVYEQYF.

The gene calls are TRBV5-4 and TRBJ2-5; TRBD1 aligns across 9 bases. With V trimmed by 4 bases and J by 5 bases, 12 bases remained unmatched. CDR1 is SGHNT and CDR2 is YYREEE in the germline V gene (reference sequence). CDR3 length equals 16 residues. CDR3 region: CASSPNRDRARETQYF. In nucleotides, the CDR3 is TGTGCCAGCAGCCCGAACCGGGACAGGGCTCGTGAGACCCAGTACTTC.

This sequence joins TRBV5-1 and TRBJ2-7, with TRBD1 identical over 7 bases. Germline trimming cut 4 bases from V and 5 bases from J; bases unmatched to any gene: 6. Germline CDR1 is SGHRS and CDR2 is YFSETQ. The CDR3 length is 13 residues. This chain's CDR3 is CASSVNRGNEQYF. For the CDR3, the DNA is TGCGCCAGCAGCGTAAACAGGGGCAACGAGCAGTACTTC.

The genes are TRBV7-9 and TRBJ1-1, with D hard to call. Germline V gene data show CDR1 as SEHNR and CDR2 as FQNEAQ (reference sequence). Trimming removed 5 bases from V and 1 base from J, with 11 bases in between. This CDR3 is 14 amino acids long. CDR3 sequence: CASSPFGGNTEAFF. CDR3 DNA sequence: TGTGCCAGCAGCCCATTCGGTGGGAACACTGAAGCTTTCTTT.

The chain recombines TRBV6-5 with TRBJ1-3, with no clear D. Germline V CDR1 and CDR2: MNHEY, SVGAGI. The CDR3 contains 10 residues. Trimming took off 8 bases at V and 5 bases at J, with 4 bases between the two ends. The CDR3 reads CASGRNTIYF. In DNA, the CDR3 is TGTGCCAGCGGGCGAAACACCATATATTTT.